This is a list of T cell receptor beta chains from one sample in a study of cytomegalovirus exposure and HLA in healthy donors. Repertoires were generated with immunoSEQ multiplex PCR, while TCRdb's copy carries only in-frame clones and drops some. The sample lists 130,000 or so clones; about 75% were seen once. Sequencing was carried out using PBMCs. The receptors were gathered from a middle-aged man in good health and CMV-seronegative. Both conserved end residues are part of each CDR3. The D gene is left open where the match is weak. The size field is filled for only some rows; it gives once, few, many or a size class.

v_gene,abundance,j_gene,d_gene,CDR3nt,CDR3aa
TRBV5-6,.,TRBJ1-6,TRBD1,TGTGCCAGCAGCAGAGGACAGGGGGCTTCCTGGTCACCCCTCCACTTT,CASSRGQGASWSPLHF
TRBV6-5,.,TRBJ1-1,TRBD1,TGTGCCAGCAATGGACAGGGGGCGCAGGACACTGAAGCTTTCTTT,CASNGQGAQDTEAFF
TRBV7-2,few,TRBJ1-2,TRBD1,TGTGCCAGCAGCTTAGTAGTCAGGGGGCTCTATGGCTACACCTTC,CASSLVVRGLYGYTF
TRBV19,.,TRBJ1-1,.,TGTGCCAGTAGTATAGGACAGTGGAACACTGAAGCTTTCTTT,CASSIGQWNTEAFF
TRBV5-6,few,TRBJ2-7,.,TGTGCCAGCAGCTTGGCCGGGGGAGGGGGAGAGCAGTACTTC,CASSLAGGGGEQYF
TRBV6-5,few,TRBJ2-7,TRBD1,TGTGCCAGCAGTTACTCGACCGGGACAGGGGTCGACGAGCAGTACTTC,CASSYSTGTGVDEQYF
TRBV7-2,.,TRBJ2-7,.,TGTGCCAGCAGCTTCAGGGGAAACGGGGGGCGGGACGAGCAGTACTTC,CASSFRGNGGRDEQYF
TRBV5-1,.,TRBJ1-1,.,TGCGCCACCCGTGCAAGAACAGACATGAACACTGAAGCTTTCTTT,CATRARTDMNTEAFF
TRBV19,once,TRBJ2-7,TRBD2,TGTGCCAGCCGTTTCTCGCGGGGGGCCTACGAGCAGTACTTC,CASRFSRGAYEQYF
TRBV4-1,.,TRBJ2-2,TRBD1,TGCGCCAGCAGGGGGACAGGGGGCGATCCCGGGGAGCTGTTTTTT,CASRGTGGDPGELFF
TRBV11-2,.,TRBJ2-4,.,TGTGCCAGCAGCTTACCACAGGGCGTCGACGCCAAAAACATTCAGTACTTC,CASSLPQGVDAKNIQYF
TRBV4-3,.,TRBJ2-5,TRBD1,TGCGCCAGCAGCCAGCAGACAGGGTCCCAAGAGACCCAGTACTTC,CASSQQTGSQETQYF
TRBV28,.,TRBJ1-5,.,TGTGCCAGCAGTTTAATCAGTGGTCAGCCCCAGCATTTT,CASSLISGQPQHF
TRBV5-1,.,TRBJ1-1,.,TGCGCCAGCAGCTTGCTCCCCGGGGGGAAGGTGAACACTGAAGCTTTCTTT,CASSLLPGGKVNTEAFF
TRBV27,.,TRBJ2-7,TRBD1,TGTGCTTGCCGCCGGACAGGGGGCCTCTCAGCCTACGAGCAGTACTTC,CACRRTGGLSAYEQYF
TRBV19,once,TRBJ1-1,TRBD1,TGTGCCAGTACTAAGGACAGGGCGATGAACACTGAAGCTTTCTTT,CASTKDRAMNTEAFF
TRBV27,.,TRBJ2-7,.,TGTGCCAGCAGCCTTCGCCCGGGGAGCTCCTACGAGCAGTACTTC,CASSLRPGSSYEQYF
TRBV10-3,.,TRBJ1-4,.,TGTGCCATCAGTGAAATCAGGGATGGTAATGAAAAACTGTTTTTT,CAISEIRDGNEKLFF
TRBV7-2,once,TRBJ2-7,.,TGTGCCAGCAGGCCGGACTTAGGGATCTACGAGCAGTACTTC,CASRPDLGIYEQYF
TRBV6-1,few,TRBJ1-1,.,TGTGCCAGCAGTGGGTCAGTGAACACTGAAGCTTTCTTT,CASSGSVNTEAFF
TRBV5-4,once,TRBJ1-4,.,TGTGCCAGCAGCTTCGGGGCCTCGGGGGATGAAAAGCTGTTTTTT,CASSFGASGDEKLFF
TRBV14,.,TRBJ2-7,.,TGTGCCAGCAGCCAGTACGGGTCCTCATCCTACGAGCAGTACTTC,CASSQYGSSSYEQYF
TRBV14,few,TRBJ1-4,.,TGTGCCAGCAGCCCAGGAGACAGTGGTAATGAAAAACTGTTTTTT,CASSPGDSGNEKLFF
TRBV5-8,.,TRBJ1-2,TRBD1,TGTGCCAGCAGGTCCGGGACAGACTATGGCTACACCTTC,CASRSGTDYGYTF
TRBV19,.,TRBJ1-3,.,TGTGCCAGTAGAAGACAGTCTGACTCTGGAAACACCATATATTTT,CASRRQSDSGNTIYF
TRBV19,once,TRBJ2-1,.,TGTGCCAGTAGTATATCCTTTTCCTACAATGAGCAGTTCTTC,CASSISFSYNEQFF
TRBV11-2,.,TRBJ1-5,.,TGTGCCAGCAGCTTAGAGGCCGATCAGCCCCAGCATTTT,CASSLEADQPQHF
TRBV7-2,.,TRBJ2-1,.,TGTGCCAGCAGCTTAGTTAGCTCCTACAATGAGCAGTTCTTC,CASSLVSSYNEQFF
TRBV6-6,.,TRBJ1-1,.,TGTGCCAGCAGTTACCCAGCCCAGACACAGAACACTGAAGCTTTCTTT,CASSYPAQTQNTEAFF
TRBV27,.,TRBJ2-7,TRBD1,TGTGCCAGCAGTCTGGACAGGGCACGCTCCTACGAGCAGTACTTC,CASSLDRARSYEQYF
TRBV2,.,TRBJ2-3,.,TGTGCCAGCATCCAGGAGGGGCTCCGCACAGATACGCAGTATTTT,CASIQEGLRTDTQYF
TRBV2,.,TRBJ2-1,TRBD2,TGTGCCAGCAGTGAAGATTGGGGGGGTTACAATGAGCAGTTCTTC,CASSEDWGGYNEQFF
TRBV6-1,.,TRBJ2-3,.,TGTGCCAGCAGTGAAGATGGGACACCCTTGAAGTATTTT,CASSEDGTPLKYF
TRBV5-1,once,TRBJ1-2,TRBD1,TGCGCCAGCAGCTTGGGTCGGAGGGACAGCCCTAACTATGGCTACACCTTC,CASSLGRRDSPNYGYTF
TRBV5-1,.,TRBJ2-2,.,TGTGCCAGCAGCCCGTACACCGGGGAGCTGTTTTTT,CASSPYTGELFF
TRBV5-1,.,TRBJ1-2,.,TGCGCCAGCAGCTTACAGGACACCTATGGCTACACCTTC,CASSLQDTYGYTF
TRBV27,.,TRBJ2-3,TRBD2,TGTGCCAGCAGCCAGAGGTCACTAGCGGCCCTTCGGGATACGCAGTATTTT,CASSQRSLAALRDTQYF
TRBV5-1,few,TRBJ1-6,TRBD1,TGCGCCAGCAGCTTGGGAACAGGGGATTCACCCCTCCACTTT,CASSLGTGDSPLHF
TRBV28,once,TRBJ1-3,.,TGTGCCAGCAGTCCCCTAGGGAGTGCCTCTGGAAACACCATATATTTT,CASSPLGSASGNTIYF
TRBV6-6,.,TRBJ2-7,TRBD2,TGTGCCAGCAGTTACAGCGGGGCCTACGAGCAGTACTTC,CASSYSGAYEQYF
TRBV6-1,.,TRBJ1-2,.,TGTGCCAGCACCTCTCGGGGCAGGGGATACGGAGGCTACACCTTC,CASTSRGRGYGGYTF
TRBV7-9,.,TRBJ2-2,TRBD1,TGTGCCAGCAGCTTGACAGGGGTGAACACCGGGGAGCTGTTTTTT,CASSLTGVNTGELFF
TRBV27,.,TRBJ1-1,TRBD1,TGTGCCAGCAGTTTATCGTGGACAGGGGGTGCTGAAGCTTTCTTT,CASSLSWTGGAEAFF
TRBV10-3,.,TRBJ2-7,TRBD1,TGTGCCAGTCAGGGGCAGGGGGCGGAATTGTACGAGCAGTACTTC,CASQGQGAELYEQYF
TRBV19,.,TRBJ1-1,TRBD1,TGTGCCAGTGGGGACAGGGGGGCAAACACTGAAGCTTTCTTT,CASGDRGANTEAFF
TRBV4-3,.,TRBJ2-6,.,TGCGCCAGCAGCCAAGATCATCGGGGGTTCTCCTCTGGGGCCAACGTCCTGACTTTC,CASSQDHRGFSSGANVLTF